The next 21 T cell receptor beta chains were all read from a single sample in a study of T-cell reconstitution after alpha-beta-depleted transplantation in children. Unique molecular identifiers were incorporated during preparation of the TCRbeta library. One entry per CDR3 protein, called by TCRdb with MiXCR from the PCR reads. Altogether a few hundred thousand distinct CDR3 sequences are present, about 11% being singletons, with the ten largest covering roughly 30%. This material consisted of PBMCs, taken before TCRalphabeta/CD19-depleted stem cell transplant. The receptors come from a child under two years old with acute myeloid leukemia, due to receive a stem cell transplant.

This clonotype came up a few times. This sequence joins TRBV9 and TRBJ1-2, with a tentative D call TRBD1 (6 bases). The germline gives CDR1 SGDLS, CDR2 YYNGEE. The germline V and J ends were trimmed by 1 base and 4 bases, with 17 bases remaining between them. CDR3 size: 16 residues. CDR3 region: CASSVSPDRIFYGYTF. Written as DNA, the CDR3 is TGTGCCAGCAGCGTATCACCCGACAGGATATTCTATGGCTACACCTTC.

Ten or more counts support this clonotype. The chain's CDR3 is CSVPTGKDTQYF. Here the CDR3 DNA reads TGCAGCGTGCCCACAGGGAAAGATACGCAGTATTTT. The chain carries TRBV29-1 and TRBJ2-3; D is possibly TRBD1 (6 bases). CDR1 is SQVTM, CDR2 ANQGSEA, per germline. V was cut by 6 bases and J by 5 bases, with 12 bases left in between. The CDR3 sequence is 12 residues long.

This clonotype was counted ten times or more. V is TRBV28 and J is TRBJ1-2; D is ambiguous. Germline lookup yields CDR1 MDHEN and CDR2 SYDVKM. V was shortened by 6 bases and J by 8 bases, with 13 bases between the two germline ends. CDR3 size: 12 residues. CDR3 residues: CASSLAGGGYTF. The CDR3 bases are TGTGCCAGCAGCCTGGCGGGAGGAGGCTACACCTTC.

V usage is TRBV29-1 and J usage is TRBJ2-3; 8 nucleotides align to TRBD1. V was clipped by 6 bases and J by 3 bases; unmatched bases: 8. This CDR3 contains 14 residues. Germline values: CDR1 SQVTM, CDR2 ANQGSEA. Here the CDR3 DNA reads TGCAGCGTGGCCCGGACAGGGAGGACAGATACGCAGTATTTT. Translating it yields CSVARTGRTDTQYF.

This clonotype was picked up many times. The rearrangement joins TRBV5-6 to TRBJ2-5, with a weak D call TRBD1 (6 bases). Per the germline V gene, CDR1 is SGHDT and CDR2 is YYEEEE. V was cut by 2 bases and J by 2 bases, with 10 bases left in between. The CDR3 consists of 14 residues. CDR3 nucleotide sequence: TGTGCCAGCAGCTTACTCCAGGGGCAAGAGACCCAGTACTTC. This gives the protein CASSLLQGQETQYF.

This clonotype was seen many times. This sequence joins TRBV4-2 and TRBJ2-7, with a possible D match to TRBD2 (5 bases). The CDR3 is 17 amino acids. V was clipped by 0 bases and J by 4 bases, with 19 bases between them. The germline gives CDR1 LGHNA, CDR2 YNFKEQ. CDR3 DNA: TGTGCCAGCAGCCAAGATAGGGTGACGGGATGGGATTACGAGCAGTACTTC. It specifies CASSQDRVTGWDYEQYF.

This clonotype showed up many times. The chain links TRBV5-1 to TRBJ1-1; no reliable D call. Germline-derived CDR1 and CDR2 are SGHRS and YFSETQ. The CDR3 totals 15 residues. Trimming pared 0 bases from V and 1 base from J, leaving 10 bases between. CDR3 bases: TGCGCCAGCAGCTTGGCCGGTAGCGAGAACACTGAAGCTTTCTTT. Translated: CASSLAGSENTEAFF.

This clonotype has a count of ten or more. The V gene is TRBV6-5, the J gene TRBJ2-3, with 8 bases identical to TRBD2. This CDR3 is 13 amino acids long. In germline, CDR1 is MNHEY, CDR2 SVGAGI. The V segment lost 4 bases and the J segment 6 bases; nucleotides outside the gene matches: 3. The CDR3 coding sequence is TGTGCCAGCAGTTCCCGACTAGCGGATACGCAGTATTTT. Translating gives CASSSRLADTQYF.

This clonotype has at least ten counts. This chain links TRBV5-1 with TRBJ2-2, with 7 bases aligning to TRBD2. The CDR3 consists of 16 residues. Germline loops: CDR1 SGHRS, CDR2 YFSETQ. V shed 6 bases, J shed 4 bases, and the junction held 12 bases outside the gene matches. CDR3 nucleotide sequence: TGCGCCAGCACGGGCAGCGGGATAGAAGGCACCGGGGAGCTGTTTTTT. Its protein is CASTGSGIEGTGELFF.

This clonotype was seen repeatedly, ten times or more. The V and J genes are TRBV12-3 or TRBV12-4 and TRBJ2-3, with 9 bases identical to TRBD1. The ends lost 5 bases at V and 15 bases at J; junction bases unmatched: 6. The CDR3 consists of 11 residues. The CDR3 region has the DNA TGTGCCAGCAGTCTTGGACAGGGGCGCTATTTT. Translation gives CASSLGQGRYF.

This clonotype was picked up many times. V usage is TRBV12-3 or TRBV12-4 and J usage is TRBJ2-7, with a possible D match to TRBD1 (6 bases). The CDR3 loop spans 14 amino acids. V lost 3 bases to trimming and J lost 6 bases, with 15 bases between them. The CDR3 DNA is TGTGCCAGCAGTTTGAGGTGGGGGCCGTCCGAGCAGTACTTC. Residues: CASSLRWGPSEQYF.

This clonotype was detected many times. V and J are TRBV9 and TRBJ2-7, with a weak D call TRBD1 (6 bases). Trimming removed 7 bases from V and 4 bases from J, with 9 bases in between. CDR3 length: 11 amino acids. The germline CDR1 and CDR2 sequences are SGDLS and YYNGEE. The CDR3 region has the DNA TGTGCCAGCGGGGGCATTTACGAGCAGTACTTC. Its protein product is CASGGIYEQYF.

Only a few counts were recorded for this clonotype. The chain links TRBV18 to TRBJ2-7, with 9 bases matching TRBD2. Germline loops: CDR1 KGHSH, CDR2 LQKENI. The CDR3 is 15 amino acids. With 2 bases clipped from V and 4 bases from J, the junction kept 6 bases outside the gene matches. CDR3 protein: CASSPNSGSRYEQYF. The CDR3 coding sequence is TGTGCCAGCTCACCAAATAGCGGGAGCAGGTACGAGCAGTACTTC. The full variable domain, with the rest looked up from reference TRBV18 and TRBJ2-7, is NAGVMQNPRHLVRRRGQEARLRCSPMKGHSHVYWYRQLPEEGLKFMVYLQKENIIDESGMPKERFSAEFPKEGPSILRIQQVVRGDSAAYFCASSPNSGSRYEQYFGPGTRLTVT.

This clonotype has at least ten counts. The chain is built from TRBV24-1 and TRBJ2-3; D remains unclear. The CDR3 has 12 residues. V was shortened by 2 bases and J by 6 bases, with 5 bases between the two germline ends. CDR1 is KGHDR, CDR2 SFDVKD, per germline. In DNA, the CDR3 is TGTGCCACCAGTGATTGGCGGGATACGCAGTATTTT. The encoded protein is CATSDWRDTQYF.

This clonotype showed up many times. One end of the junction varies from germline; a read error may be responsible. This sequence joins TRBV5-5 and TRBJ1-2; D is uncertain. Germline V gives CDR1 SGHKS, CDR2 YYEKEE (reference sequence). This CDR3 has 14 amino acids. DNA of the CDR3: TGTGCCAGCAGCTTAAACCCGGACGGACCGTCGCTGCACTTC. Translating it yields CASSLNPDGPSLHF. Using reference TRBV5-5 and TRBJ1-2 for the parts outside the CDR3, the full variable domain is DAGVTQSPTHLIKTRGQQVTLRCSPISGHKSVSWYQQVLGQGPQFIFQYYEKEERGRGNFPDRFSARQFPNYSSELNVNALLLGDSALYLCASSLNPDGPSLHFGSGTRLTVV.

This clonotype has ten or more counts. V gene TRBV6-5 combines with J gene TRBJ2-3; perhaps TRBD1 as D (5 bases). The V end lost 0 bases, the J end lost 3 bases, and 10 bases lay between the germline ends. The CDR3 spans 15 residues. The V gene's germline CDR1 is MNHEY and CDR2 SVGAGI. CDR3 sequence reads: CASSYSGAGTDTQYF. CDR3 sequence (DNA): TGTGCCAGCAGTTACTCAGGGGCAGGGACAGATACGCAGTATTTT.

This clonotype was seen many times. The chain is built from TRBV12-3 or TRBV12-4 and TRBJ1-6; TRBD1 aligns across 10 bases. CDR3 size: 18 residues. The J segment lost 0 bases and the V segment lost 5 bases, leaving 7 bases of the junction unmatched. For the CDR3, the DNA is TGTGCCAGCAGTCTGACCTGGACAGGGGGCTCCTATAATTCACCCCTCCACTTT. Protein sequence: CASSLTWTGGSYNSPLHF.

This clonotype has more than one count but fewer than ten. A much more abundant neighbour one base away suggests this may be a read error. The chain links TRBV3-1 to TRBJ1-2, with D perhaps TRBD1 (5 bases). This CDR3 has 13 residues. The germline gives CDR1 LGHDT, CDR2 YNNKEL (reference sequence). The CDR3 sequence is CASSQRGTYGDTF. The CDR3 nucleotides are TGTGCCAGCAGCCAAAGAGGGACCTATGGCGACACCTTC.

Many counts were recorded for this clonotype. The V and J genes are TRBV20-1 and TRBJ2-1, with 9 nucleotides matching TRBD2. There are 15 residues in the CDR3. The V segment lost 3 bases and the J segment 0 bases; nucleotides outside the gene matches: 3. Germline V gene sequence: CDR1 DFQATT, CDR2 SNEGSKA (reference sequence). The CDR3 loop is CSASHSGSSYNEQFF. The CDR3 coding sequence is TGCAGTGCTAGTCATAGCGGGAGCTCCTACAATGAGCAGTTCTTC.

This clonotype was detected only a few times. The chain carries TRBV6-1 and TRBJ1-2, with 10 bases that match TRBD1. The CDR3 is 14 residues long. From germline, CDR1 is MNHNS and CDR2 SASEGT. V lost 6 bases and J lost 9; bases outside the gene matches: 10. CDR3 amino acids: CASSRQGASHRYTF. In DNA, the CDR3 is TGTGCCAGCAGCCGACAGGGGGCTTCCCATCGCTACACCTTC.

V usage is TRBV20-1 and J usage is TRBJ1-5; tentative D call: TRBD1 (5 bases). V was cut by 3 bases and J by 1 base, with 13 bases left in between. Germline V gene sequence: CDR1 DFQATT, CDR2 SNEGSKA (reference sequence). This CDR3 is 15 amino acids long. This CDR3 is CSARAGGASNQPQHF. The CDR3 nucleotides are TGCAGTGCTAGGGCAGGCGGGGCGAGCAATCAGCCCCAGCATTTT.